These 6 T cell receptor beta chains were all obtained from the same sample, sequenced in a study of naive and memory T cell subsets. Two oligonucleotides, mixed equimolar, formed the beta constant-region primer covering TRBC1 and TRBC2. Nested alpha and beta constant-region primers with the SP2 primer drove four PCR rounds on ligated cDNA. TCRdb re-analysed the UMI-ligation and nested PCR reads in MiXCR, keeping a single row per CDR3 protein. Of just over 80,000 distinct CDR3 sequences detected, 9% to 9.5% appear once; the ten largest clones hold about 1.3%. Sequencing used naive CD8+ T cells from blood. The receptors here all came from a human donor in good health.

This clonotype has ten or more counts. The V call is TRBV4-3, the J call TRBJ1-6, with D hard to call. Trimming removed 1 base at V and 0 bases at J, with 10 bases between. CDR3 length equals 17 residues. The germline V gene has CDR1 LGHNA and CDR2 YSLEER. CDR3 coding DNA: TGCGCCAGCAGCCAAGGCAGATTGAGCTCCTATAATTCACCCCTCCACTTT. This sequence encodes CASSQGRLSSYNSPLHF.

The chain links TRBV5-4 to TRBJ2-7, with D perhaps TRBD2 (5 bases). The V end was cut by 4 bases, the J end by 5 bases, with 13 bases between. The germline V gene has CDR1 SGHNT and CDR2 YYREEE (reference sequence). CDR3 length: 13 residues. Here the CDR3 DNA reads TGTGCCAGCAGCCGTGCCGGAGGAAACGAGCAGTACTTC. As protein: CASSRAGGNEQYF.

There are a few counts of this clonotype. V is TRBV13 and J is TRBJ2-5; D possibly matches TRBD1 or TRBD2 (5 bases each). The CDR3 is 15 amino acids. The ends were cut back, 4 bases at V and 3 bases at J, with 15 bases in the middle. Germline CDR1 PRHDT, CDR2 FYEKMQ (reference sequence). This CDR3 is CASSSYGTEEETQYF. The CDR3 DNA follows: TGTGCCAGCAGCTCCTACGGGACGGAGGAAGAGACCCAGTACTTC.

Ten or more counts support this clonotype. For the CDR3, the DNA is TGCTGCGGGACGACAACTAATGAAAAACTGTTTTTT. As protein: CCGTTTNEKLFF. The chain links TRBV29-1 to TRBJ1-4, with D maybe TRBD1 (5 bases). Germline V lookup: CDR1 SQVTM, CDR2 ANQGSEA. The CDR3 is made up of 12 amino acids.

This clonotype turned up a few times. The rearrangement uses TRBV7-9 and TRBJ2-1; D might be TRBD2 (5 bases). The V end lost 6 bases, the J end lost 15 bases, and 18 bases lay between the germline ends. This CDR3 is built from 12 residues. Germline V gene sequence: CDR1 SEHNR, CDR2 FQNEAQ (reference sequence). For the CDR3, the DNA is TGTGCCAGCAGTTCGGGGAGCGTTGACCTGTTCTTC. It yields the protein CASSSGSVDLFF.

The chain has TRBV5-5 and TRBJ2-7; a weak D match, TRBD2 (5 bases). V was cut by 3 bases and J by 6 bases, with 10 bases left in between. The CDR3 totals 12 residues. The germline V gene has CDR1 SGHKS and CDR2 YYEKEE (reference sequence). The CDR3 here is CASSWTAFEQYF. CDR3 sequence (DNA): TGTGCCAGCAGCTGGACTGCCTTCGAGCAGTACTTC. Full variable domain (rest looked up from reference TRBV5-5 and TRBJ2-7): DAGVTQSPTHLIKTRGQQVTLRCSPISGHKSVSWYQQVLGQGPQFIFQYYEKEERGRGNFPDRFSARQFPNYSSELNVNALLLGDSALYLCASSWTAFEQYFGPGTRLTVT.